Reported below is one TCR beta chain. No antigen is known for it. Sequenced by immunoSEQ multiplex PCR; TCRdb stores in-frame clones only, minus some. The repertoire holds about 1.5 million clones, with around 98% as singletons. These data come from a study of shared clonotypes between healthy human individuals. Across the study: The donor pool was made up of two women and three men aged 18 to 49. Overall study findings and caveats: Rarefaction showed sorted-subset sequencing was incomplete despite large depth.

CDR3 length: 16 amino acids. CDR1 is SGHDT, CDR2 YYEEEE, per germline. The junction had 11 bases not matched to a gene; V was cut back by 0 bases and J by 8 bases. Material for sequencing was naive CD4+ T cells sorted from blood. The subset denotes: CD45RA+ positively selected. The chain couples TRBV5-6 to TRBJ2-4; 7 nucleotides line up with TRBD1. This receptor was taken from a man aged 25 to 40 in good health. CDR3 residues: CASSLATQGPRYIQYF. CDR3 sequence (DNA): TGTGCCAGCAGCTTGGCGACACAGGGGCCCCGCTACATTCAGTACTTC.